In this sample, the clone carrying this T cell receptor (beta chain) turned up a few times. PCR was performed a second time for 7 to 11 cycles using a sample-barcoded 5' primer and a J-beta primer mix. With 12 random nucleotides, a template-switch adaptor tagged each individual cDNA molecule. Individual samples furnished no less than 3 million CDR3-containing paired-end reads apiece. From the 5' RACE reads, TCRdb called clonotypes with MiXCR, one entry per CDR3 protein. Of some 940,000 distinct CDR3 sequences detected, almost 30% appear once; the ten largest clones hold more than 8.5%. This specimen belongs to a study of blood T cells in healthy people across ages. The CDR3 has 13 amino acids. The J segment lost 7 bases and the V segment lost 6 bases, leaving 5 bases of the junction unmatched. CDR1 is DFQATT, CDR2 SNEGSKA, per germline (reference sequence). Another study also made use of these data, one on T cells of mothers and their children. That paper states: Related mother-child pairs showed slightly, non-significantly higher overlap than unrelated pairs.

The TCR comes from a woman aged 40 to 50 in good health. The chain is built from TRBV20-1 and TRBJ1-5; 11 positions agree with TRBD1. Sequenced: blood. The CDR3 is CSAGQGVGQPQHF. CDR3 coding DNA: TGCAGTGCGGGACAGGGGGTAGGACAGCCCCAGCATTTT.